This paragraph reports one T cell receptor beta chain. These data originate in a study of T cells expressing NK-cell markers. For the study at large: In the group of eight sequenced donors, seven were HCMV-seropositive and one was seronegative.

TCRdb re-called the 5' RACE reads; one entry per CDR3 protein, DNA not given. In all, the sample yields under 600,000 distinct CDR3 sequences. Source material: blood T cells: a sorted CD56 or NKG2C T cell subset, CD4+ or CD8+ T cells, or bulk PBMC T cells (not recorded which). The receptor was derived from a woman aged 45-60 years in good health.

The CDR3 here is CASSGQGAFGELFF. The chain uses TRBV9 and TRBJ2-2; no DNA is available, so the TRBD1 call from TCRdb remains unchecked. This CDR3 is built from 14 residues. Germline values: CDR1 SGDLS, CDR2 YYNGEE.